The T cell receptor (beta chain) under discussion was sequenced for a study of blood T cell repertoires in COVID-19. The overall study: The study drew acute and convalescent COVID-19 samples from the United States, Italy and Spain. PBMCs, B-cell-depleted T cells, or T cells were the source of the cDNA or gDNA that made up the material.

This clone was found once. This same CDR3 is encoded by further DNA sequences in the sample. In the authors' workflow: Reference gene primer amplification yielded estimated nucleated cell counts. The protocol was immunoSEQ multiplex PCR, while the TCRdb copy is restricted to in-frame clones and leaves out a portion. V and J calls and clone size are those listed in that table; D and trimming were worked out from the DNA. Of 250,000 to 300,000 clones in the sample, just over 90% were seen once. The Seattle patients, enrolled during active infection, were followed longitudinally. The CDR3 is 15 amino acids. CDR1 SGDLS and CDR2 YYNGEE come from the germline V gene. The V gene lost 0 bases and the J gene lost 1 base, with 10 bases spanning the gap.

This chain uses TRBV9 with TRBJ1-1; D ambiguous. Input material: peripheral blood. The TCR sequence derives from a woman aged 25 to 39 with COVID-19, enrolled during active disease. CDR3 amino acids: CASSVATGGNTEAFF. The CDR3 DNA is TGTGCCAGCAGCGTAGCTACCGGCGGGAACACTGAAGCTTTCTTT.